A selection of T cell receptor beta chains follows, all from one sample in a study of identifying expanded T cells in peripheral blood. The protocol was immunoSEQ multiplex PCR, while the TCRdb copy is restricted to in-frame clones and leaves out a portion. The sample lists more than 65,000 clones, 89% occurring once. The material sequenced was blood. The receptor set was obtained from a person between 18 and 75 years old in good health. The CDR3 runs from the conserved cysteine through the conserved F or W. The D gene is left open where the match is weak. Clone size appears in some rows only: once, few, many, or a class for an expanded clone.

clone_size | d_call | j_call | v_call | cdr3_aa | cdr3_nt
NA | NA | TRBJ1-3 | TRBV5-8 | CASSQGDTNSGNTIYF | TGTGCCAGCAGCCAAGGCGACACGAACTCTGGAAACACCATATATTTT
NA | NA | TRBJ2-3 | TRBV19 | CASRTGLSPDTQYF | TGTGCCAGTAGAACCGGCCTATCCCCAGATACGCAGTATTTT
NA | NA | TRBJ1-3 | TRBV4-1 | CASSQDPGAVGNTIYF | TGCGCCAGCAGCCAAGATCCGGGGGCTGTTGGAAACACCATATATTTT
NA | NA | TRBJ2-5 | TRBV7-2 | CASRQRDGQETQYF | TGTGCCAGCAGACAACGGGACGGACAAGAGACCCAGTACTTC
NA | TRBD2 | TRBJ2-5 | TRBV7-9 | CASSRSGTQETQYF | TGTGCCAGCAGCCGTAGCGGGACCCAAGAGACCCAGTACTTC
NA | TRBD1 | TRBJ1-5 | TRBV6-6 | CATNAGQGGSQPQHF | TGTGCCACCAACGCGGGACAGGGGGGTTCGCAGCCCCAGCATTTT
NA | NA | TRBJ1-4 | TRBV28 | CASSSAGVHEKLFF | TGTGCCAGCAGTTCCGCAGGGGTACATGAAAAACTGTTTTTT
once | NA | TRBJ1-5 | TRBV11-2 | CASSLGQKYQPQHF | TGTGCCAGCAGCTTGGGGCAGAAGTATCAGCCCCAGCATTTT
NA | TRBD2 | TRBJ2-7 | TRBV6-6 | CASSYLGLAGGYEQYF | TGTGCCAGCAGTTACTTGGGACTAGCGGGAGGGTACGAGCAGTACTTC
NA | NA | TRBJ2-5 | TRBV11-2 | CASSFPGGQETQYF | TGTGCCAGCAGCTTCCCTGGAGGCCAAGAGACCCAGTACTTC
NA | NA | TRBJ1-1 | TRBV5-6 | CASSLVKTEAFF | TGTGCCAGCAGCTTGGTTAAAACTGAAGCTTTCTTT